This TCR beta chain was recorded in a study of shared clonotypes between healthy human individuals. Trimming cost V 8 bases and J 5 bases; bases outside gene matches: 12. Germline V gene sequence: CDR1 GTSNPN, CDR2 SVGIG (reference sequence). The CDR3 loop spans 14 amino acids. Repertoires were generated with immunoSEQ multiplex PCR, while TCRdb's copy carries only in-frame clones and drops some. The sample includes about 730,000 clones, roughly 72% seen only once; the top ten take around 1.8%. The V call is TRBV30, the J call TRBJ1-2; 9 nucleotides agree with TRBD1. Sequenced sample: memory CD4+ T cells sorted from blood. Subset reported: CD45RA-negative fraction. This clonotype was obtained from a woman aged 25 to 39 in good health. CDR3 loop: CAVGGTQGAYGYTF. CDR3 sequence (DNA): TGTGCCGTTGGCGGGACACAGGGGGCTTATGGCTACACCTTC.